Presented here are 13 T cell receptor beta chains from one specimen sequenced in a study of CD8 T cells in ankylosing spondylitis. TCRdb analysed the 5' RACE reads with MiXCR anew, one entry per CDR3 protein. The sample consists of about 160,000 distinct CDR3 sequences, approximately 44% of them appearing once. Sample: synovial fluid, either unsorted or a sorted T cell fraction (not recorded which). These receptors were taken from a male donor with ankylosing spondylitis.

As for this clonotype: A read error may produce the germline difference seen at one junction end. The gene calls are TRBV4-3 and TRBJ1-3; D is ambiguous. The CDR3 loop spans 15 amino acids. Germline CDR1 is LGHNA and CDR2 is YSLEER. CDR3 sequence: CASSPPRASGNTMYF. CDR3 sequence (DNA): TGCGCCAGCAGCCCCCCGCGGGCATCTGGAAACACCATGTATTTT.

The rearrangement joins TRBV7-2 to TRBJ2-7; D gene unclear. The germline gives CDR1 SGHTA, CDR2 FQGNSA. The V and J ends lost 5 bases and 6 bases respectively, with 17 bases between them. This CDR3 spans 14 amino acids. This CDR3 is CASSPTATGSEQYF. The DNA for the CDR3 is TGTGCCAGCAGCCCAACCGCCACCGGATCCGAGCAGTACTTC.

About this clonotype itself: Sequence at one end of the junction differs from germline and may be a read error. The chain carries TRBV20-1 and TRBJ2-3; 10 bases are shared with TRBD2. The V gene's germline CDR1 is DFQATT and CDR2 SNEGSKA (reference sequence). The CDR3 length is 14 residues. The DNA of the CDR3 is TGCAGTGCCAGAGGACTAGCGGTCCCAGATACGCAGTATTTT. It codes for CSARGLAVPDTQYF.

This clonotype showed up just a few times. The chain has TRBV29-1 and TRBJ2-5; 7 positions match TRBD2. V was clipped by 0 bases and J by 5 bases; unmatched bases: 18. The CDR3 runs 18 residues. The germline gives CDR1 SQVTM, CDR2 ANQGSEA. The CDR3: CSVEERGLAVGWGETQYF. In DNA form, the CDR3 reads TGCAGCGTTGAAGAGCGTGGGCTAGCGGTAGGATGGGGGGAGACCCAGTACTTC. Together with reference TRBV29-1 and TRBJ2-5, the CDR3 gives the full variable domain: SAVISQKPSRDICQRGTSLTIQCQVDSQVTMMFWYRQQPGQSLTLIATANQGSEATYESGFVIDKFPISRPNLTFSTLTVSNMSPEDSSIYLCSVEERGLAVGWGETQYFGPGTRLLVL.

The table lists this clonotype with a few counts. The J gene is TRBJ1-1, the V gene TRBV7-4, with a tentative D call TRBD1 (5 bases). This CDR3 has 15 amino acids. V lost 5 bases and J 1 base, leaving 14 bases between the germline ends. Per the germline V gene, CDR1 is SGHVT and CDR2 is SQSDAQ. In nucleotides, the CDR3 is TGTGCCAGCAGCCCCTACTCGGGGGGGAACACTGAAGCTTTCTTT. Amino acids: CASSPYSGGNTEAFF.

The J gene is TRBJ2-2, the V gene TRBV27; 12 nucleotides match TRBD2. This CDR3 contains 16 residues. V was clipped by 4 bases and J by 7 bases; unmatched bases: 7. Germline V gene lookup returns CDR1 MNHEY and CDR2 SMNVEV (reference sequence). CDR3: CASSSRLAGVIGELFF. CDR3 DNA sequence: TGTGCCAGCAGTTCCAGACTAGCGGGAGTTATCGGGGAGCTGTTTTTT.

The J gene is TRBJ1-5, the V gene TRBV12-3 or TRBV12-4; perhaps TRBD1 as D (5 bases). This CDR3 has 17 residues. The V gene lost 6 bases and the J gene lost 0 bases, with 18 bases spanning the gap. This CDR3 is CASSSPGEGFSNQPQHF. The CDR3 DNA follows: TGTGCCAGCAGCTCACCGGGGGAAGGGTTTAGCAATCAGCCCCAGCATTTT.

The genes are TRBV11-2 and TRBJ1-4; D ambiguous. Per germline, CDR1 SGHAT and CDR2 FQNNGV. Trimming removed 1 base at V and 3 bases at J, with 12 bases between. The length of the CDR3 is 16 residues. The CDR3 loop reads CASSLGAARANEKLFF. DNA for the CDR3: TGTGCCAGCAGCTTAGGAGCGGCCAGAGCTAATGAAAAACTGTTTTTT.

The rearrangement links TRBV29-1 to TRBJ2-7; D ambiguous. Germline CDR1 SQVTM, CDR2 ANQGSEA. The CDR3 covers 14 residues. Trimming pared 5 bases from V and 0 bases from J, leaving 14 bases between. The CDR3 spells CSVQGLKSSYEQYF. The CDR3 DNA is TGCAGCGTTCAAGGTCTAAAGAGCTCCTACGAGCAGTACTTC.

For this clonotype: The junction shows a germline mismatch at one end, possibly a read error. CDR3 DNA sequence: TGTGCCAGCAGTCGAGGCGGGCCCGAAAAACTGATTTTT. It translates to CASSRGGPEKLIF. The chain recombines TRBV12-3 or TRBV12-4 with TRBJ1-4, with D uncertain. The CDR3 covers 13 residues.

The CDR3 nucleotides are TGCAGTGCCCGCCGTTGGCACAGGACGGATATGAACACTGAAGCTTTCTTT. Its translation: CSARRWHRTDMNTEAFF. J is TRBJ1-1 and V is TRBV20-1, with TRBD1 as a possible D gene (5 bases). This CDR3 spans 17 amino acids. In germline, CDR1 is DFQATT, CDR2 SNEGSKA (reference sequence). The V end was cut by 6 bases, the J end by 0 bases, with 23 bases between.

V and J are TRBV28 and TRBJ1-2; D not certain. This CDR3 is 11 amino acids long. V was trimmed by 6 bases and J by 4 bases, leaving 6 bases between them. Germline V gene lookup returns CDR1 MDHEN and CDR2 SYDVKM. The CDR3 DNA is TGTGCCAGCAGCCCCCTCTATGGCTACACCTTC. Protein product: CASSPLYGYTF.

CDR3 in amino acids: CASSLQGVIWEQYF. In nucleotides, the CDR3 is TGCGCCAGCAGCCTACAGGGGGTGATTTGGGAGCAGTACTTC. The rearrangement joins TRBV5-1 to TRBJ2-7, with TRBD1 matching 8 bases. The length of the CDR3 is 14 residues. Losses at the gene ends were 4 bases for V and 7 bases for J; bases not matched to a gene: 10. Germline V gene lookup returns CDR1 SGHRS and CDR2 YFSETQ.